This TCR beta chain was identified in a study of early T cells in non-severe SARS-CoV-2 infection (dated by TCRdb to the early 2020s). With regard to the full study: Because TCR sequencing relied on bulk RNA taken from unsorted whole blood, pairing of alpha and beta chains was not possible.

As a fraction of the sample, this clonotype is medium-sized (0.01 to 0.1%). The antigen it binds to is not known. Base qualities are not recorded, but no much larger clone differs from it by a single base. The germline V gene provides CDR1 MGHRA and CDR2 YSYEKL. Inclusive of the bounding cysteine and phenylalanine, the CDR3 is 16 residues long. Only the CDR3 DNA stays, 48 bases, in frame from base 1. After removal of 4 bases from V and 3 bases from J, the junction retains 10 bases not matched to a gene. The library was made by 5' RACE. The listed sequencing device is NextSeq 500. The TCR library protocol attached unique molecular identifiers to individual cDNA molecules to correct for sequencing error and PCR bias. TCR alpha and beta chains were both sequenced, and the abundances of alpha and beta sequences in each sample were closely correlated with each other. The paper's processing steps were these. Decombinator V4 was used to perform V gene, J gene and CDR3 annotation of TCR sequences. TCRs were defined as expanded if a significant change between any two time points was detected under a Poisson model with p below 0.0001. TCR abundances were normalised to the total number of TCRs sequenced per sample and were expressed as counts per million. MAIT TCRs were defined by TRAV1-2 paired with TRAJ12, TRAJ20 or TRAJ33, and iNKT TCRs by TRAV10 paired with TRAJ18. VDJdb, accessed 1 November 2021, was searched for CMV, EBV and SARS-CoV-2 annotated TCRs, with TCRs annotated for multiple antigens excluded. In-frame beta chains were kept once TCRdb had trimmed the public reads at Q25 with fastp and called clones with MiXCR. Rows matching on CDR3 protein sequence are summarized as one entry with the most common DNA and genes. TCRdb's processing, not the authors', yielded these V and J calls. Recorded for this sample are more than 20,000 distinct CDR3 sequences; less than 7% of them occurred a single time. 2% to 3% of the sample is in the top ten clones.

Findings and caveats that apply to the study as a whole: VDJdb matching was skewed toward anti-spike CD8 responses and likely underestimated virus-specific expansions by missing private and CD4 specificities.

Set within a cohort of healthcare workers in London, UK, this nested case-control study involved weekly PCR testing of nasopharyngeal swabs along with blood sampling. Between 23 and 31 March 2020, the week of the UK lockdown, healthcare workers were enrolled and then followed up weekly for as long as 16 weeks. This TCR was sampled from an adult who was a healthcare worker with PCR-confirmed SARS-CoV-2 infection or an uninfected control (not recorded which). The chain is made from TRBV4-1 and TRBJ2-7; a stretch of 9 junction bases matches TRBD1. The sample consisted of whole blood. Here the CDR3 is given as CASSPGSGQGYYEQYF. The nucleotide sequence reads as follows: TGCGCCAGCAGCCCGGGATCGGGACAGGGCTACTACGAGCAGTACTTC.